This T cell receptor (beta chain) was sequenced in a study of response to subunit inactivated influenza vaccine. Study-wide findings and caveats: Each seasonal influenza vaccination recruits few new T cells, the authors suggested.

This clonotype was recorded a few times. The antigen remains undetermined. TCRdb processed the RT-PCR reads anew with MiXCR; each CDR3 protein has one entry. The sample has 500,000 to 550,000 distinct CDR3 sequences, 20% to 25% seen once. Losses at the gene ends were 3 bases for V and 8 bases for J; bases not matched to a gene: 3. Germline-derived CDR1 and CDR2 are SEHNR and FQNEAQ (reference sequence). The CDR3 extends over 15 amino acids. These data were likewise used in another study, on T cells expressing NK-cell markers. As that report states: TCR beta cDNA was made by 5'RACE template switching with UMIs.

This clonotype originated in a man aged 50 to 59 who received an inactivated influenza vaccine. The rearrangement joins TRBV7-9 to TRBJ2-1, with 14 bases matching TRBD2. The sample was CD4+ T cells sorted from PBMCs, taken 11 to 12 days after vaccination. This chain's CDR3 is CASSFGTSGSDEQFF. In DNA, the CDR3 is TGTGCCAGCAGCTTTGGGACTAGCGGGAGCGATGAGCAGTTCTTC.